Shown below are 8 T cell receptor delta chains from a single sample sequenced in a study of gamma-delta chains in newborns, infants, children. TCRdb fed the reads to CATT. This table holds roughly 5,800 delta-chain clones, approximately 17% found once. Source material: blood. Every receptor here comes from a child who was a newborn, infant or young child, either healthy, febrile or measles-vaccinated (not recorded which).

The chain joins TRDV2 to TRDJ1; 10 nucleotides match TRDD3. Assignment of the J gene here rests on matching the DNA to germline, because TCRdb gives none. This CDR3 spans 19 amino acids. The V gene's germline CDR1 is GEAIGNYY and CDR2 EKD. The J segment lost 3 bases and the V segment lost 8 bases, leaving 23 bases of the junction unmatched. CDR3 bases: TGTGCCTTTGGCCCTCGCAATCGGGGGGATACGCGTAGCGCCGATAAACTCATCTTT. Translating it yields CAFGPRNRGDTRSADKLIF.

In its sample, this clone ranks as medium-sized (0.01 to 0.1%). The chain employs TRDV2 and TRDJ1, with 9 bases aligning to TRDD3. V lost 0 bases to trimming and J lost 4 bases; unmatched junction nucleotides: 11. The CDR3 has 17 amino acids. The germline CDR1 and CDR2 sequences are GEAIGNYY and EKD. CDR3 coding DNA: TGTGCCTGTGACACCCTCTTTGGGGGATATTCCGGCGATAAACTCATCTTT. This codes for CACDTLFGGYSGDKLIF.

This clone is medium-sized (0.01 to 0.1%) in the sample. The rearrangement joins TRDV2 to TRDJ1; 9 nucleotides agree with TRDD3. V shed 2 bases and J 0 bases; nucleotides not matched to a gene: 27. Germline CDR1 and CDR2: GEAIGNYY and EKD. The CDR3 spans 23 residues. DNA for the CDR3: TGTGCCTGTGACAGTATGCTGCTGGGGGATTCTTCGGCGACATACTTGTACACCGATAAACTCATCTTT. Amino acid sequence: CACDSMLLGDSSATYLYTDKLIF.

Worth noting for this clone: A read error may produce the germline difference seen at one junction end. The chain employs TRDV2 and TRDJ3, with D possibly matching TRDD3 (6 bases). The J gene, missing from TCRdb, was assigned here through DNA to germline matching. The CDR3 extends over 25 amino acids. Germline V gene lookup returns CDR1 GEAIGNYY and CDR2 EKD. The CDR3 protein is CACDTINKYWVKTSASSWDTRQMFF. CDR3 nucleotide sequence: TGTGCATGTGACACGATCAATAAGTACTGGGTAAAGACGAGCGCGAGCTCCTGGGACACCCGACAGATGTTTTTC.

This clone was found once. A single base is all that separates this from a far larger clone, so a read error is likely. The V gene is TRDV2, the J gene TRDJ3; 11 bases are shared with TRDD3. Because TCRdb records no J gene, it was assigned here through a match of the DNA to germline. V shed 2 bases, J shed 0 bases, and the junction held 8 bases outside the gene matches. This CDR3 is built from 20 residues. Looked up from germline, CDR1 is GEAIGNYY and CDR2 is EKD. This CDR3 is CACDSVLGDMSSWDTRQMFF. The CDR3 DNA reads TGTGCCTGTGACAGCGTACTGGGGGATATGAGCTCCTGGGACACCCGACAGATGTTTTTC.

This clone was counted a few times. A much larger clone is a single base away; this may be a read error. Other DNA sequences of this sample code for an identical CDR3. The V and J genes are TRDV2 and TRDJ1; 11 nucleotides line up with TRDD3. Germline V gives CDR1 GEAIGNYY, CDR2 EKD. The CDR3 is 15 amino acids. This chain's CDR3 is CACDTWGILDDKLIF. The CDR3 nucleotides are TGTGCCTGCGACACCTGGGGGATACTTGACGATAAACTCATCTTT.

The CDR3 is CACDTIGAPRDLRDTGSWDTRQMFF. CDR3 nucleotides: TGTGCCTGTGACACTATCGGGGCCCCAAGGGACCTGAGGGATACGGGCTCCTGGGACACCCGACAGATGTTTTTC. The chain is built from TRDV2 and TRDJ3; TRDD3 matches at 8 bases. TCRdb leaves out the J gene; it was filled in here by matching the DNA to germline. The length of the CDR3 is 25 residues. Germline V lookup: CDR1 GEAIGNYY, CDR2 EKD. The J segment lost 0 bases and the V segment lost 1 base, leaving 25 bases of the junction unmatched.

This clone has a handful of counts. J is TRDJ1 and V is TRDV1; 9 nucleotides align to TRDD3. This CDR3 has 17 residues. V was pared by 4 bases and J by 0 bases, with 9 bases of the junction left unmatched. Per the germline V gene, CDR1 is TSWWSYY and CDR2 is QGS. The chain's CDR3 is CALGALYWGSYTDKLIF. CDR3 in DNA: TGTGCTCTTGGGGCGTTATACTGGGGGAGTTACACCGATAAACTCATCTTT.